This T cell receptor (beta chain) was sequenced for a study of shared clonotypes between healthy human individuals. Overall study context: Each donor's CD4 naive and CD4 memory cells filled three plates apiece, CD8 naive two, and CD8 memory one.

The CDR3 is 14 residues long. Per the germline V gene, CDR1 is SGHNT and CDR2 is YENEEA. Trimming removed 5 bases from V and 0 bases from J, with 11 bases in between. The method was immunoSEQ multiplex PCR; TCRdb's version includes in-frame clones alone and lacks a portion of them. Found here are 1,400,000 or so clones, about 98.5% of them singletons; the top ten hold roughly 0.35%. The sequencing input was naive CD4+ T cells sorted from blood. The subset was: CD45RA+ positively selected. The sequence derives from a young man in good health. The V and J genes are TRBV11-3 and TRBJ2-7; D is ambiguous. CDR3 in amino acids: CASSPDKNSYEQYF. The CDR3 DNA reads as TGTGCCAGCAGCCCCGACAAGAACTCCTACGAGCAGTACTTC.